The rows below give T cell receptor beta chains drawn from one sample of a study of T cell clones after liver transplantation. Sequencing was performed with immunoSEQ multiplex PCR; in TCRdb, only in-frame clones are kept and a portion is missing. In the table there are around 100,000 clones, under 90% of which are singletons. This specimen consisted of CD4+ T cells from blood, obtained approximately 43 months after liver transplant. These receptors were obtained from a human patient who received a liver transplant. T cells may partly derive from the graft donor. Both conserved end residues are part of each CDR3. D genes are given only for firm matches. Where a row states a size, it is once, few, many or the class of an expanded clone; other rows omit it.

v_gene,d_gene,j_gene,abundance,CDR3aa,CDR3nt
TRBV18,-,TRBJ1-1,-,CASSLQTSRDTEAFF,TGTGCCAGCTCACTACAGACTAGTAGGGACACTGAAGCTTTCTTT
TRBV19,TRBD1,TRBJ2-3,-,CASSTRTGVGTDTQYF,TGTGCCAGTAGTACGCGGACAGGGGTGGGCACAGATACGCAGTATTTT
TRBV19,TRBD1,TRBJ1-2,few,CASTPDRAYGYTF,TGTGCCAGTACCCCGGACAGGGCCTATGGCTACACCTTC
TRBV29-1,-,TRBJ2-2,-,CSAGHNTGELFF,TGCAGCGCTGGACATAACACCGGGGAGCTGTTTTTT
TRBV29-1,-,TRBJ1-3,-,CSVRERSGNTIYF,TGCAGCGTAAGGGAGAGATCTGGAAACACCATATATTTT
TRBV18,-,TRBJ1-1,-,CASSGQYTEAFF,TGTGCCAGCTCTGGACAGTACACTGAAGCTTTCTTT
TRBV4-1,-,TRBJ2-7,-,CASSQFGLPTGEQYF,TGCGCCAGCAGCCAATTTGGTCTCCCGACGGGGGAGCAGTACTTC
TRBV5-1,TRBD2,TRBJ2-5,once,CASSLWEGRETQYF,TGCGCCAGCAGCTTGTGGGAGGGCCGGGAGACCCAGTACTTC
TRBV4-1,-,TRBJ1-5,few,CASSQVDTARDQPQHF,TGCGCCAGCAGCCAAGTAGACACCGCCAGGGATCAGCCCCAGCATTTT
TRBV7-2,TRBD1,TRBJ1-2,many,CASSADRASGYTF,TGTGCCAGCAGCGCGGACAGGGCGTCTGGCTACACCTTC
TRBV6-6,-,TRBJ2-2,once,CASTRGTGELFF,TGTGCCAGTACTCGGGGCACCGGGGAGCTGTTTTTT
TRBV18,-,TRBJ2-1,-,CASSPASHNEQFF,TGTGCCAGCTCACCGGCGAGTCACAATGAGCAGTTCTTC
TRBV19,-,TRBJ2-3,-,CASSISAVSTDTQYF,TGTGCCAGTAGTATATCGGCGGTTAGCACAGATACGCAGTATTTT
TRBV27,-,TRBJ2-2,-,CASRPGQPTGELFF,TGTGCCAGCCGTCCGGGACAACCCACCGGGGAGCTGTTTTTT
TRBV9,TRBD1,TRBJ2-3,once,CASSARQGAQTDTQYF,TGTGCCAGCAGCGCCAGACAGGGGGCGCAAACAGATACGCAGTATTTT
TRBV7-2,-,TRBJ1-1,-,CASSSGLGGAFF,TGTGCCAGCAGCTCCGGGTTGGGAGGAGCTTTCTTT
TRBV7-9,TRBD2,TRBJ2-3,-,CASSLALAGGGDTQYF,TGTGCCAGCAGCTTAGCGCTAGCGGGGGGCGGAGATACGCAGTATTTT
TRBV27,-,TRBJ2-5,-,CASSLTEQETQYF,TGTGCCAGCAGTTTGACAGAGCAAGAGACCCAGTACTTC
TRBV9,TRBD1,TRBJ1-4,-,CASGDRGREKLFF,TGTGCCAGCGGGGACAGGGGGCGAGAAAAACTGTTTTTT
TRBV6-5,-,TRBJ2-7,-,CASSYPAGSSYEQYF,TGTGCCAGCAGTTACCCGGCAGGGAGCTCCTACGAGCAGTACTTC
TRBV7-8,TRBD1,TRBJ1-5,-,CASSRDRGNQPQHF,TGTGCCAGCAGCCGGGACAGGGGGAATCAGCCCCAGCATTTT
TRBV28,-,TRBJ1-3,once,CASTPTRNTIYF,TGTGCCAGCACCCCGACCCGAAACACCATATATTTT
TRBV7-2,-,TRBJ2-3,-,CASSLDLFTDTQYF,TGTGCCAGCAGCTTAGATCTATTCACAGATACGCAGTATTTT
TRBV4-1,-,TRBJ1-4,-,CASSQEGSLSGEKLFF,TGCGCCAGCAGCCAAGAGGGAAGCTTGAGCGGTGAAAAACTGTTTTTT
TRBV9,-,TRBJ1-5,-,CASSFDWNQPQHF,TGTGCCAGCAGCTTTGACTGGAATCAGCCCCAGCATTTT
TRBV5-1,-,TRBJ2-4,-,CASSLQVEGPLSKNIQYF,TGCGCCAGCAGCTTGCAGGTTGAGGGGCCCCTATCCAAAAACATTCAGTACTTC
TRBV6-5,TRBD1,TRBJ1-1,-,CASSTAQGAGTEAFF,TGTGCCAGCAGTACCGCGCAGGGGGCGGGCACTGAAGCTTTCTTT
TRBV11-3,TRBD2,TRBJ2-1,-,CASSQWRGGREEQFF,TGTGCCAGCAGTCAGTGGCGGGGGGGCCGGGAGGAGCAGTTCTTC